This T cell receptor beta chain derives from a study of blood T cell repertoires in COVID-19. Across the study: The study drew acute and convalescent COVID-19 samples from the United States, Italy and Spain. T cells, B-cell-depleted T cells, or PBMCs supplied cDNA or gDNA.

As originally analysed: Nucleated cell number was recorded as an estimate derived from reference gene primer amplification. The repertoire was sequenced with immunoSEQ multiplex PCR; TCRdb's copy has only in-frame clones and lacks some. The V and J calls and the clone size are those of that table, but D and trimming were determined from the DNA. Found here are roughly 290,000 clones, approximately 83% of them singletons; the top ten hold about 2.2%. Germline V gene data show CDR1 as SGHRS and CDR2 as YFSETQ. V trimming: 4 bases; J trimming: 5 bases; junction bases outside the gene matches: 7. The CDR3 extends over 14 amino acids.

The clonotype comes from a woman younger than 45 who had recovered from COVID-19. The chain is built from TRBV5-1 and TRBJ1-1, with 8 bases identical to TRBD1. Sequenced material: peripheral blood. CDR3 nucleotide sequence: TGCGCCAGCAGCGGACAGGGATTTTGGACTGAAGCTTTCTTT. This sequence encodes CASSGQGFWTEAFF.